This TCR beta chain derives from a study of blood T cell repertoires in COVID-19. Some clones are missing from TCRdb's copy, which holds only in-frame ones; the method was immunoSEQ multiplex PCR. The table has 110,000 to 150,000 clones, around 82% seen once. Sequencing was performed on peripheral blood. This clonotype was sampled from a woman between 50 and 59 years old with acute or convalescent COVID-19.

CDR3 amino acids: CASSQGLGDYGYTF. As DNA, the CDR3 is TGCGCCAGCAGCCAAGGCCTCGGGGATTATGGCTACACCTTC. The V gene is TRBV4-3, the J gene TRBJ1-2; D is undetermined. With 1 base removed from V and 5 bases from J, the gap between germline ends came to 11 bases. The CDR3 spans 14 residues. In germline, CDR1 is LGHNA, CDR2 YSLEER.